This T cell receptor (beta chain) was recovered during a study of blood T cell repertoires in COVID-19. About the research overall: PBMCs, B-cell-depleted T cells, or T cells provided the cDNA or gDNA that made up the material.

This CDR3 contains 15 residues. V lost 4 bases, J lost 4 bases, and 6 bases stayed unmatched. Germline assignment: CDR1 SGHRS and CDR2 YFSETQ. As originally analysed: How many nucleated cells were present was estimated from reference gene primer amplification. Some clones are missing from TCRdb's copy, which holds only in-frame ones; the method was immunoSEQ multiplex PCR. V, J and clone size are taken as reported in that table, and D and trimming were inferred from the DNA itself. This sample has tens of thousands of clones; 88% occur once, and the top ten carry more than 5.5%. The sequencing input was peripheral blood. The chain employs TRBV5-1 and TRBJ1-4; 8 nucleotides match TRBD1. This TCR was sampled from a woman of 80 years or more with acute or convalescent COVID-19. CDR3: CASSPDRVGNEKLFF. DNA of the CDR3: TGCGCCAGCAGCCCGGACAGGGTGGGTAATGAAAAACTGTTTTTT.